Below are 26 T cell receptor beta chains sequenced from a single sample in a study of blood T cell repertoires in COVID-19. Sequencing used immunoSEQ multiplex PCR; TCRdb keeps in-frame clones, though not all of them. The data hold around 350,000 clones, with approximately 86% observed a single time. The sample comprised peripheral blood. These receptors all stem from a human donor in a cohort sampled during active COVID-19.

The sample holds one count of this clone. This sequence joins TRBV6-1 and TRBJ1-6; D unclear. V was trimmed by 7 bases and J by 7 bases, leaving 11 bases between them. CDR1 is MNHNS, CDR2 SASEGT, per germline. The CDR3 is made up of 13 amino acids. The CDR3 reads CASNTFSNSPLHF. Here the CDR3 DNA reads TGTGCCAGCAACACGTTTTCCAATTCACCCCTCCACTTT.

The chain combines TRBV18 with TRBJ1-6; the D gene is possibly TRBD1 (5 bases). V was trimmed by 2 bases and J by 12 bases, leaving 14 bases between them. The CDR3 runs to 14 residues. Germline CDR1 reads KGHSH; CDR2 reads LQKENI. DNA of the CDR3: TGTGCCAGCTCACCAGCGGGGGGAGGAGAACCCCTCCACTTT. It specifies CASSPAGGGEPLHF.

This chain links TRBV18 with TRBJ1-4; 7 bases map to TRBD1. CDR3 length: 16 amino acids. V was clipped by 4 bases and J by 0 bases; unmatched bases: 5. Germline loops: CDR1 KGHSH, CDR2 LQKENI. The CDR3 DNA follows: TGTGCCAGCTCACTCGGGACAGATGCAACTAATGAAAAACTGTTTTTT. It yields the protein CASSLGTDATNEKLFF.

The chain couples TRBV14 to TRBJ2-5, with D possibly being TRBD2 (7 bases). Germline assignment: CDR1 SGHDN and CDR2 FVKESK. The CDR3 is 14 residues long. Trimming removed 6 bases at V and 6 bases at J, with 17 bases between. The CDR3 DNA is TGTGCCAGCAGTCCTCTCGGGGGGCTACAGACCCAGTACTTC. Amino acid sequence: CASSPLGGLQTQYF.

The V and J genes are TRBV6-5 and TRBJ1-2; TRBD1 matches 7 bases. CDR3 size: 13 residues. Germline trimming cut 2 bases from V and 6 bases from J; bases unmatched to any gene: 3. Germline CDR1 MNHEY, CDR2 SVGAGI. This chain's CDR3 is CASSYSQGDGYTF. As DNA, the CDR3 is TGTGCCAGCAGTTACAGTCAGGGGGATGGCTACACCTTC.

This clone was counted at least ten times. V gene TRBV10-3 combines with J gene TRBJ1-3; maybe TRBD1 (5 bases). The V end lost 9 bases, the J end lost 4 bases, and 19 bases lay between the germline ends. CDR3 size: 15 residues. Germline-derived CDR1 and CDR2 are ENHRY and SYGVKD. Written as DNA, the CDR3 is TGTGCCATAAGTCCTGTCGGGGGGGAAGGAAACACCATATATTTT. This encodes CAISPVGGEGNTIYF.

CDR3 sequence reads: CASSPPGLAGEVQFF. The CDR3, as DNA: TGTGCCAGTAGCCCACCGGGACTAGCGGGAGAGGTGCAGTTCTTC. The V call is TRBV19, the J call TRBJ2-1, with 14 bases that match TRBD2. Unmatched junction bases numbered 10, after V lost 6 bases and J lost 12 bases. Per germline, CDR1 LNHDA and CDR2 SQIVND (reference sequence). This CDR3 comprises 15 residues.

The CDR3 spells CAISESRDTNTGELFF. The CDR3 DNA follows: TGTGCCATCAGTGAGTCGAGGGACACGAACACCGGGGAGCTGTTTTTT. The chain has TRBV10-3 and TRBJ2-2, with D maybe TRBD1 (6 bases). This CDR3 has 16 residues. Germline lookup yields CDR1 ENHRY and CDR2 SYGVKD. Trimming pared 0 bases from V and 0 bases from J, leaving 8 bases between.

The chain combines TRBV5-1 with TRBJ2-7; TRBD1 is a possible D gene (5 bases). Germline CDR1 and CDR2: SGHRS and YFSETQ. Trimming took 5 bases from V and 10 from J, leaving 19 bases between them. The CDR3 contains 13 residues. The CDR3 here is CASRETIGADQYF. CDR3 bases: TGCGCCAGCAGGGAGACGATTGGGGCGGATCAGTACTTC. Using reference TRBV5-1 and TRBJ2-7 for the parts outside the CDR3, the full variable domain is KAGVTQTPRYLIKTRGQQVTLSCSPISGHRSVSWYQQTPGQGLQFLFEYFSETQRNKGNFPGRFSGRQFSNSRSEMNVSTLELGDSALYLCASRETIGADQYFGPGTRLTVT.

V usage is TRBV6-9 and J usage is TRBJ2-7; no reliable D call. Germline CDR1 is MNHGY and CDR2 is SVAAGI. Trimming stripped 11 bases from V and 5 bases from J, with 19 bases between. CDR3 size: 13 residues. The CDR3 protein is CAAAWVPPDEQYF. CDR3 coding DNA: TGTGCCGCAGCGTGGGTCCCGCCGGACGAGCAGTACTTC.

This chain uses TRBV7-7 with TRBJ2-1; 9 nucleotides align to TRBD2. This CDR3 is 17 amino acids long. Unmatched junction bases numbered 11, after V lost 5 bases and J lost 3 bases. Germline values: CDR1 SSHAT, CDR2 FNYEAQ (reference sequence). The CDR3 DNA sequence: TGTGCCAGCAGCCCGAGGATGGAGACTAGCGGCTACAATGAGCAGTTCTTC. Encoded protein: CASSPRMETSGYNEQFF.

This chain uses TRBV5-1 with TRBJ2-7; D might be TRBD2 (5 bases). V was cut by 0 bases and J by 5 bases, with 12 bases left in between. This CDR3 contains 14 residues. Germline CDR1 is SGHRS and CDR2 is YFSETQ. The CDR3 here is CASSLAEAEDEQYF. The CDR3, as DNA: TGCGCCAGCAGCTTGGCAGAAGCGGAGGACGAGCAGTACTTC.

The gene calls are TRBV2 and TRBJ2-1; possible D gene TRBD2, 6 bases. CDR1 SNHLY and CDR2 FYNNEI come from the germline V gene. V shed 6 bases and J shed 6 bases, with 18 bases lying between them. The CDR3 runs 15 residues. CDR3 in amino acids: CASRLTGESGNEQFF. CDR3 sequence (DNA): TGTGCCAGCAGGTTGACGGGGGAGTCGGGCAATGAGCAGTTCTTC.

The CDR3 DNA is TGTGCCAGCAGCTTTGGGACAGGGGGCTTTTCGGATGGCTACACCTTC. It codes for CASSFGTGGFSDGYTF. The V gene is TRBV7-9, the J gene TRBJ1-2; 12 bases line up with TRBD1. J gave up 6 bases and V 3 bases, and 8 bases lay outside the gene matches. The CDR3 is 16 residues long. Germline lookup yields CDR1 SEHNR and CDR2 FQNEAQ (reference sequence).

V gene TRBV29-1 combines with J gene TRBJ2-1, with D maybe TRBD2 (5 bases). This CDR3 is 14 amino acids long. In germline, CDR1 is SQVTM, CDR2 ANQGSEA. Between the trimmed V and J ends, which lost 1 base and 5 bases, there was a span of 12 bases. This chain's CDR3 is CSVEGETIDNEQFF. Here the CDR3 DNA reads TGCAGCGTTGAAGGTGAGACTATCGACAATGAGCAGTTCTTC.

This rearrangement joins TRBV10-3 to TRBJ2-1; 11 bases map to TRBD2. Germline V gene lookup returns CDR1 ENHRY and CDR2 SYGVKD. The ends lost 2 bases at V and 15 bases at J; junction bases unmatched: 9. The CDR3 is made up of 14 amino acids. This CDR3 is CAISEALLAGDLFF. The CDR3, as DNA: TGTGCCATCAGTGAGGCCCTACTAGCGGGAGATTTGTTCTTC.

V gene TRBV5-1 combines with J gene TRBJ2-5, with 8 positions matching TRBD1. Germline-derived CDR1 and CDR2 are SGHRS and YFSETQ. CDR3 length equals 15 residues. V shed 0 bases, J shed 4 bases, and the junction held 5 bases outside the gene matches. The CDR3 DNA is TGCGCCAGCAGCTTGGCCGGGACAGGAGGAGAGACCCAGTACTTC. Amino acids: CASSLAGTGGETQYF.

This clone appeared a single time. This sequence joins TRBV7-9 and TRBJ2-1; D unresolved. Germline V lookup: CDR1 SEHNR, CDR2 FQNEAQ (reference sequence). This CDR3 has 15 amino acids. Trimming took 1 base from V and 0 from J, leaving 7 bases between them. The CDR3 sequence is CASSLGSSSYNEQFF. Here the CDR3 DNA reads TGTGCCAGCAGCTTAGGTTCGAGCTCCTACAATGAGCAGTTCTTC.

This clone occurred once. The chain employs TRBV4-1 and TRBJ2-2, with TRBD1 matching over 9 bases. Germline V gene lookup returns CDR1 MGHRA and CDR2 YSYEKL. The CDR3 consists of 15 residues. The V and J ends lost 6 bases and 6 bases, in that order; junction bases with no gene match: 8. The CDR3 is CASRFRDRVAGELFF. Here the CDR3 DNA reads TGCGCCAGCAGATTCCGGGACAGGGTTGCCGGGGAGCTGTTTTTT.

This sequence joins TRBV5-6 and TRBJ2-2; a weak D match, TRBD1 (6 bases). The ends were cut back, 4 bases at V and 5 bases at J, with 15 bases in the middle. CDR3 size: 15 residues. Germline CDR1 and CDR2: SGHDT and YYEEEE. CDR3 DNA: TGTGCCAGCAGCACCCGGGACATAGGGACCGGGGAGCTGTTTTTT. Translated: CASSTRDIGTGELFF. Based on the CDR3 plus reference TRBV5-6 and TRBJ2-2, the full variable domain is DAGVTQSPTHLIKTRGQQVTLRCSPKSGHDTVSWYQQALGQGPQFIFQYYEEEERQRGNFPDRFSGHQFPNYSSELNVNALLLGDSALYLCASSTRDIGTGELFFGEGSRLTVL.

This chain links TRBV5-5 with TRBJ2-2; weak D call: TRBD2 (5 bases). The CDR3 totals 14 residues. The germline gives CDR1 SGHKS, CDR2 YYEKEE (reference sequence). The V gene lost 0 bases and the J gene lost 5 bases, with 8 bases spanning the gap. The CDR3 DNA follows: TGTGCCAGCAGCTTGGCCTCGGGGACCGGGGAGCTGTTTTTT. This translates into CASSLASGTGELFF.

The rearrangement uses TRBV30 and TRBJ1-5; D remains unclear. V was pared by 0 bases and J by 1 base, with 4 bases between. The CDR3 is 13 residues long. The germline V gene has CDR1 GTSNPN and CDR2 SVGIG (reference sequence). Written as DNA, the CDR3 is TGTGCCTGGAGTGTACAGAGCAATCAGCCCCAGCATTTT. Encoded protein: CAWSVQSNQPQHF.

The rearrangement uses TRBV19 and TRBJ2-7; 7 bases line up with TRBD2. This CDR3 contains 13 residues. With V trimmed by 3 bases and J by 7 bases, 6 bases remained unmatched. Germline V gene sequence: CDR1 LNHDA, CDR2 SQIVND (reference sequence). In nucleotides, the CDR3 is TGTGCCAGTAGTATGACAGCCGGGGGGGAGCAGTACTTC. Translated, it gives CASSMTAGGEQYF.

V gene TRBV4-2 combines with J gene TRBJ1-3; D gene unclear. V dropped 6 bases and J dropped 2 bases, with 11 bases sitting between them. CDR3 length: 14 residues. Germline CDR1 and CDR2: LGHNA and YNFKEQ. DNA of the CDR3: TGTGCCAGCAGGCCACCGGGGACTGGAAACACCATATATTTT. Translation: CASRPPGTGNTIYF.

J is TRBJ1-6 and V is TRBV27, with TRBD1 as a possible D gene (6 bases). CDR3 size: 15 residues. With 6 bases removed from V and 9 bases from J, the gap between germline ends came to 18 bases. CDR1 and CDR2 (germline): MNHEY, SMNVEV (reference sequence). The CDR3 sequence: CASSPKMGGLSPLHF. The CDR3 DNA is TGTGCCAGCAGCCCCAAAATGGGGGGGCTTTCACCCCTCCACTTT.

V usage is TRBV7-3 and J usage is TRBJ1-1; D remains ambiguous. Trimming took 1 base from V and 1 from J, leaving 7 bases between them. The CDR3 has 14 residues. The germline V gene has CDR1 SGHTA and CDR2 FQGTGA. The CDR3, as DNA: TGTGCCAGCAGCTTAAATCGGGGGAACACTGAAGCTTTCTTT. It is translated as CASSLNRGNTEAFF.